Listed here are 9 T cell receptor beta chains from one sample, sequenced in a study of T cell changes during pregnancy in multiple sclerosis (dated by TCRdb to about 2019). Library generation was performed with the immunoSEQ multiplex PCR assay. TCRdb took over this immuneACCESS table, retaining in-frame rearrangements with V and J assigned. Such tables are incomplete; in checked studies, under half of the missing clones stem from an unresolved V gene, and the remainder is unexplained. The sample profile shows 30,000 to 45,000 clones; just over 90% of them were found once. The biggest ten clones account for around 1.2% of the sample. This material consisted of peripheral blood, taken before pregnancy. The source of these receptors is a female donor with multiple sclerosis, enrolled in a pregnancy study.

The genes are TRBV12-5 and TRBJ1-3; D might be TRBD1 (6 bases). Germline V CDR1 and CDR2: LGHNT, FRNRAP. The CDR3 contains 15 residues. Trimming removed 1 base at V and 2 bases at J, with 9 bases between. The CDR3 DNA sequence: TGTGCTAGTGGTTTGGCAAACAGGGCTGGAAACACCATATATTTT. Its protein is CASGLANRAGNTIYF.

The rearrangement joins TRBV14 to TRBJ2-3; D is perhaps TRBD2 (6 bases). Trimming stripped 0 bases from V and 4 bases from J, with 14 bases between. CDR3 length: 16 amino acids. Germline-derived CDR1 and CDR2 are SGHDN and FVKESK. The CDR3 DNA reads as TGTGCCAGCAGCCAAGATGGGGGGATCGCGTCAGATACGCAGTATTTT. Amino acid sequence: CASSQDGGIASDTQYF. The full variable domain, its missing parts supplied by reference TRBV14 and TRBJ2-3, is EAGVTQFPSHSVIEKGQTVTLRCDPISGHDNLYWYRRVMGKEIKFLLHFVKESKQDESGMPNNRFLAERTGGTYSTLKVQPAELEDSGVYFCASSQDGGIASDTQYFGPGTRLTVL.

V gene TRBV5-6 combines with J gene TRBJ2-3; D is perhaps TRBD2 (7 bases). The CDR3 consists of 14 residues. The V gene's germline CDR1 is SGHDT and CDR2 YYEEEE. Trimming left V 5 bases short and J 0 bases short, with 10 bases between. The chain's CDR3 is CASSGGASTDTQYF. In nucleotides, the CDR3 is TGTGCCAGCAGTGGGGGGGCCAGCACAGATACGCAGTATTTT.

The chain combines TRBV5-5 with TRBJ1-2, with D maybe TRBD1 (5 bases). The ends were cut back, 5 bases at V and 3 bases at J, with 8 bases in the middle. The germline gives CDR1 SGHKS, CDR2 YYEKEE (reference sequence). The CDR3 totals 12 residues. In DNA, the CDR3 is TGTGCCAGCAGTTGGGGGGACTATGGCTACACCTTC. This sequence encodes CASSWGDYGYTF.

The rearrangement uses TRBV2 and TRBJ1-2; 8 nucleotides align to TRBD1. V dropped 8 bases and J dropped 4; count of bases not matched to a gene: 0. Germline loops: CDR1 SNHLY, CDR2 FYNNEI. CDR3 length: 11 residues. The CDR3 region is CASGTGYGYTF. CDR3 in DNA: TGTGCCAGCGGGACAGGCTATGGCTACACCTTC.

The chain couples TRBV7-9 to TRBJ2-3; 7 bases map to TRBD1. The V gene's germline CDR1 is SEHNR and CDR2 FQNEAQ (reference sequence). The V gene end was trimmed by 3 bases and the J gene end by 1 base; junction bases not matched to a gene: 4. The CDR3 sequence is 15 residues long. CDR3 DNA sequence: TGTGCCAGCAGCTTGGAAGGGGGCGGCACAGATACGCAGTATTTT. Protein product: CASSLEGGGTDTQYF. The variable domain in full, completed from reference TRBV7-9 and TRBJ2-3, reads DTGVSQNPRHKITKRGQNVTFRCDPISEHNRLYWYRQTLGQGPEFLTYFQNEAQLEKSRLLSDRFSAERPKGSFSTLEIQRTEQGDSAMYLCASSLEGGGTDTQYFGPGTRLTVL.

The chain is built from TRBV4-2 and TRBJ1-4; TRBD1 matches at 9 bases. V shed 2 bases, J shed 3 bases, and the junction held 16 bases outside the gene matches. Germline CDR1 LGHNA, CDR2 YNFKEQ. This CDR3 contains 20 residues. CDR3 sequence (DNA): TGTGCCAGCAGCCAACCCCTCCGGGACAGGGACAAGATAGCTAATGAAAAACTGTTTTTT. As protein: CASSQPLRDRDKIANEKLFF.

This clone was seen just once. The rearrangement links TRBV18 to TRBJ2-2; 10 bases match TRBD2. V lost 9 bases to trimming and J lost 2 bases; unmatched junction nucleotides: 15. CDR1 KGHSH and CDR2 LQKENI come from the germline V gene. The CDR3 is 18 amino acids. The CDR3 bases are TGTGCCAGTCTCGAAGAGATCTCTAGCGGGAGAAACACCGGGGAGCTGTTTTTT. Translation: CASLEEISSGRNTGELFF.

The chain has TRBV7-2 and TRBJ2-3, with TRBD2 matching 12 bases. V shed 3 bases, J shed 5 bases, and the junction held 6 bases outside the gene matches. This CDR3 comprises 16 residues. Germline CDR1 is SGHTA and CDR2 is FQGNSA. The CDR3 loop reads CASSFRLAGGRDTQYF. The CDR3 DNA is TGTGCCAGCAGCTTTAGGCTAGCGGGAGGGAGAGATACGCAGTATTTT.